This T cell receptor beta chain was identified in a study of T cell responses to AZD1222 COVID-19 vaccine. Findings and caveats of the study: CD4 TCRs associated with vaccination spanned spike, dominating at 160-218 and 743-854.

There are 14 residues in the CDR3. From germline, CDR1 is MNHEY and CDR2 SMNVEV (reference sequence). V lost 6 bases to trimming and J lost 8 bases, with 16 bases between them. With regard to this clone: Its target is not known.

Profiling relied on immunoSEQ multiplex PCR, and the TCRdb table lists in-frame clones only, not all of them. The sample holds about 110,000 clones, 85% to 90% seen once. This receptor was taken from an adult who received the AZD1222 COVID-19 vaccine. The sequencing used peripheral blood, collected 28 days after the second AZD1222 dose. The J gene is TRBJ1-4, the V gene TRBV27, with a possible D match to TRBD1 (6 bases). CDR3 coding DNA: TGTGCCAGCAGCCGAGGGGGGGAAGGGGAAAAACTGTTTTTT. It translates to CASSRGGEGEKLFF.